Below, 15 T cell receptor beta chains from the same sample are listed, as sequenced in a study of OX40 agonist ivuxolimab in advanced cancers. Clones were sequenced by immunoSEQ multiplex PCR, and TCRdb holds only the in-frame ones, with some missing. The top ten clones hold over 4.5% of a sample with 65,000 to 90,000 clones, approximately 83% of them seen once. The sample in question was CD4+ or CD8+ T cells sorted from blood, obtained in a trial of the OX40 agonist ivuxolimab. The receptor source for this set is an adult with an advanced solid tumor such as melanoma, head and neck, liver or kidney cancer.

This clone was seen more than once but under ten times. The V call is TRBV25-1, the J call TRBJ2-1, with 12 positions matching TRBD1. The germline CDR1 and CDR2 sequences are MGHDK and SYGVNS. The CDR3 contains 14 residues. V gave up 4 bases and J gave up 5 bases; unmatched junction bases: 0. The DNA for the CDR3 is TGTGCCAGCAGTGGGGACAGGGGGCACAATGAGCAGTTCTTC. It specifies CASSGDRGHNEQFF.

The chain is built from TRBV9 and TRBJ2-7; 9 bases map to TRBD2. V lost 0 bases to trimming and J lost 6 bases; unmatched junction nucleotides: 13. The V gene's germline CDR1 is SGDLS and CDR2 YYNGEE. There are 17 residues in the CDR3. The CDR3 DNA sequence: TGTGCCAGCAGCGTAGCGGCGGATTTAGCGGGAGTATCCGAGCAGTACTTC. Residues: CASSVAADLAGVSEQYF. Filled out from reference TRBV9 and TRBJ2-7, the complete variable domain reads DSGVTQTPKHLITATGQRVTLRCSPRSGDLSVYWYQQSLDQGLQFLIQYYNGEERAKGNILERFSAQQFPDLHSELNLSSLELGDSALYFCASSVAADLAGVSEQYFGPGTRLTVT.

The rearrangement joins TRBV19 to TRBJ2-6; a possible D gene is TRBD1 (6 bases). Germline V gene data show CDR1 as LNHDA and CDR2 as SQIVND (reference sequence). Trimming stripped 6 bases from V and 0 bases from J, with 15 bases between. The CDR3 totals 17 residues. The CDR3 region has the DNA TGTGCCAGTAGAGAGACGGGACAACTCTCTGGGGCCAACGTCCTGACTTTC. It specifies CASRETGQLSGANVLTF.

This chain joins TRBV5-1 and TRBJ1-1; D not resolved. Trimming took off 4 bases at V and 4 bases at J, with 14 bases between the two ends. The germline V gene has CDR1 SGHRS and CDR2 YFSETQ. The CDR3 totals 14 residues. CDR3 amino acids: CASSPESLSTEAFF. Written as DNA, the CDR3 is TGCGCCAGCAGCCCAGAATCCCTGAGCACTGAAGCTTTCTTT.

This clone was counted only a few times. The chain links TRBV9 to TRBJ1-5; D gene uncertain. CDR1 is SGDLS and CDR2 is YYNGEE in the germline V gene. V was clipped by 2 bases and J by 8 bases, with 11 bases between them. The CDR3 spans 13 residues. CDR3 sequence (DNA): TGTGCCAGCAGCGTGGACGCCGCGAAGCCCCAGCATTTT. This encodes CASSVDAAKPQHF.

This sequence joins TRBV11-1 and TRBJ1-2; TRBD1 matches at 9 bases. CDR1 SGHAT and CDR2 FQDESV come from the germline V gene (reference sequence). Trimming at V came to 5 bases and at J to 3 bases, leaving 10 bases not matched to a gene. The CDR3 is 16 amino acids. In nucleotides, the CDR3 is TGTGCCAGCAGCGGATGGGACAGGGTTAAGGACTATGGCTACACCTTC. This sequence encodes CASSGWDRVKDYGYTF.

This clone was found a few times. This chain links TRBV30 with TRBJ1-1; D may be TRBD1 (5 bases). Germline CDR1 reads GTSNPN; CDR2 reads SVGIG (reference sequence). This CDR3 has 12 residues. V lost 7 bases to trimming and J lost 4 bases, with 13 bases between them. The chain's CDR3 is CASKRGPTEAFF. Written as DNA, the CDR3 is TGTGCCTCCAAAAGGGGCCCCACTGAAGCTTTCTTT.

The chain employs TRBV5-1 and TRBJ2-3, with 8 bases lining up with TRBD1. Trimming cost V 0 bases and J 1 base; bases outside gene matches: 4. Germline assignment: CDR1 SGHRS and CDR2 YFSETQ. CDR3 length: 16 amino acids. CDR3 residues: CASSLAAGQGTDTQYF. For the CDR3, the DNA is TGCGCCAGCAGCTTGGCCGCGGGACAGGGCACAGATACGCAGTATTTT.

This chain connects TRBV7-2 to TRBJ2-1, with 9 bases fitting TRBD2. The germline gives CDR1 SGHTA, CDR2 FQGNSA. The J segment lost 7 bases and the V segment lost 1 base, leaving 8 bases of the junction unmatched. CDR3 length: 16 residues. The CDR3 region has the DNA TGTGCCAGCAGCTTAGGGGTTCTAGCGGGACGAAATGAGCAGTTCTTC. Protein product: CASSLGVLAGRNEQFF.

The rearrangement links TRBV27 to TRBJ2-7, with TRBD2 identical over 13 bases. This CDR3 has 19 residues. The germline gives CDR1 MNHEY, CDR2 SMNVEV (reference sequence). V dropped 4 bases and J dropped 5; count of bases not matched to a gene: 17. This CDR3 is CASSSLRTSGGRGPDEQYF. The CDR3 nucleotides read TGTGCCAGCAGTTCCCTGAGGACTAGCGGGGGCAGGGGACCGGACGAGCAGTACTTC.

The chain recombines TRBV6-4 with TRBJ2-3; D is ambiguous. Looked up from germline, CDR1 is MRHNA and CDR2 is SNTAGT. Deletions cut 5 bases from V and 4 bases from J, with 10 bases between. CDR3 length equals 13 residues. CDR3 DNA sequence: TGTGCCAGCAGTTCTAATTTCCCAGATACGCAGTATTTT. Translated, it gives CASSSNFPDTQYF.

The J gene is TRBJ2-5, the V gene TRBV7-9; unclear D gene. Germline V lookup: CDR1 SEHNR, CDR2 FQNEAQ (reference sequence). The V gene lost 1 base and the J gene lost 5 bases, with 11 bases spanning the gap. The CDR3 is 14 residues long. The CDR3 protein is CASSLGVGRETQYF. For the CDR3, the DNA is TGTGCCAGCAGCTTAGGGGTCGGTAGGGAGACCCAGTACTTC. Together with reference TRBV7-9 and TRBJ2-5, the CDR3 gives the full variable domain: DTGVSQNPRHKITKRGQNVTFRCDPISEHNRLYWYRQTLGQGPEFLTYFQNEAQLEKSRLLSDRFSAERPKGSFSTLEIQRTEQGDSAMYLCASSLGVGRETQYFGPGTRLLVL.

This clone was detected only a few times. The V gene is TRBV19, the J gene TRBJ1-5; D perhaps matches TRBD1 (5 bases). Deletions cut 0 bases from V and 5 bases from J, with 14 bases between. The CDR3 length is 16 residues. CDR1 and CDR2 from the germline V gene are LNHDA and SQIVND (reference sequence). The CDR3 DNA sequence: TGTGCCAGTAGTATAGATCTATCAGGGAACTATCAGCCCCAGCATTTT. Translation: CASSIDLSGNYQPQHF.

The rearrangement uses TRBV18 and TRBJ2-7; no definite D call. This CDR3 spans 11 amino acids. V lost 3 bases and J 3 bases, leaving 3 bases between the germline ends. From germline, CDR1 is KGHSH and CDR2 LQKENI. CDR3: CASSPRYEQYF. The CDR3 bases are TGTGCCAGCTCACCCCGCTACGAGCAGTACTTC.

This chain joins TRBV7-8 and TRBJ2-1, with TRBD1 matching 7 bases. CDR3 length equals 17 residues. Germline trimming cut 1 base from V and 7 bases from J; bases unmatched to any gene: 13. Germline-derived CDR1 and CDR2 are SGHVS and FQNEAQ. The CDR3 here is CASSLVGGNSRGNEQFF. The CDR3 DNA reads TGTGCCAGCAGCTTAGTCGGCGGTAATTCCAGGGGGAATGAGCAGTTCTTC.